This T cell receptor beta chain was sequenced during a study of cytomegalovirus exposure and HLA in healthy donors (dated by TCRdb to about 2017). Context from the whole study: According to a later analysis, one platform produced both the 120 validation repertoires and the 620 or so repertoires of the first cohort. The study was designed to test whether signatures of past pathogen exposure could be identified by cataloging public T cell receptors. A separate validation cohort of 90 to 150 different subjects was used in addition to the roughly 670-subject first cohort. High-throughput TCR immunosequencing, statistical association of individual TCRs with disease status, and machine learning were combined to predict cytomegalovirus infection status.

CDR1 and CDR2, per the germline V gene (reference sequence), are MNHNY and SVGAGI. The CDR3 covers 12 residues, taking in both the cysteine and the phenylalanine. Only CDR3 DNA is held: 36 bases, read in frame from base 1. Between the V and J ends, shortened by 2 bases and 2 bases respectively, the junction contains 3 bases. Points the paper makes about the study in general: The study listed over 150 TCR beta chains as associated with cytomegalovirus. A later analysis lacked HLA typing for the validation cohort, so it scored co-occurrence in that cohort across all 120 or so repertoires. Of the cluster scores, 90% to 95% were above 0 in a later analysis, which found that TCRs clustered in the first cohort also tended to co-occur in the 95 to 150 validation repertoires. According to the authors, the approach could potentially be generalized to other disease states and immunological phenotypes. Cytomegalovirus status was reported to be diagnosed by the classifier with high specificity and sensitivity in both the original and validation cohorts. Three of the identified cytomegalovirus-associated TCR beta chains were confirmed in vitro to be specific for cytomegalovirus antigens. Across donors, most TCR sequences were observed very rarely, whereas some public TCRs were present in many individuals.

This clone occurred a few times. Its antigen is still unknown. Base qualities are not provided; no much larger clone lies one nucleotide away. The donors belonged to the validation cohort of 120 subjects, which was separate from the roughly 700-subject first cohort. The protocol used for the library was the immunoSEQ multiplex PCR assay. On the study's bioinformatics: A statistical classification framework was built for diagnosing cytomegalovirus status from the catalog of TCR beta chain sequences. Not all clones reach the TCRdb copy of this immuneACCESS table, which keeps in-frame sequences only. Checked studies attribute under half of the gap to unresolved V genes and leave the rest unexplained. That table supplies the V and J calls and clone size; D and trimming were determined from the DNA. The sample records 90,000 to 110,000 clones, 88% of which are singletons. About 2% of the sample is held by the ten biggest clonotypes.

The V and J segments used are TRBV6-6 and TRBJ1-2, with the D gene not confidently named. Sequenced material: PBMCs. This sequence was found in a woman aged 18-35 years in good health and CMV-seronegative. The CDR3 protein: CASSYGNYGYTF. The nucleotides are TGTGCCAGCAGTTACGGCAACTATGGCTACACCTTC.